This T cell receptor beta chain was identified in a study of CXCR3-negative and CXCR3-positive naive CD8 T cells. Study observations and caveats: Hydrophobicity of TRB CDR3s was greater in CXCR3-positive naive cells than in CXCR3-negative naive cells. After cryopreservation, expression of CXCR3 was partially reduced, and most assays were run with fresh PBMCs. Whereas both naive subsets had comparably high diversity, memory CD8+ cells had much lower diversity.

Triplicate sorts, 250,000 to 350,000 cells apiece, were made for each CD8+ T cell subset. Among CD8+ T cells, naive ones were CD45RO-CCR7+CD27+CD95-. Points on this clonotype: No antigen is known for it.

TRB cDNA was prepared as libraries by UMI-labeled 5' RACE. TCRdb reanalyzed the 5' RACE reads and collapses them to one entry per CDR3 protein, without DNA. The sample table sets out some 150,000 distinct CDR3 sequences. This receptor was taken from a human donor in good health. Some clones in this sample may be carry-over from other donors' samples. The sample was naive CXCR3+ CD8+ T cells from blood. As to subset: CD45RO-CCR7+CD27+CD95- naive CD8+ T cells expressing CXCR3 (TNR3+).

CDR3 protein: CASSQGPGTGSDTQYF. The chain recombines TRBV4-3 with TRBJ2-3; the D call from TCRdb, TRBD1, cannot be confirmed without DNA. CDR3 length: 16 amino acids. Germline V gene lookup returns CDR1 LGHNA and CDR2 YSLEER.